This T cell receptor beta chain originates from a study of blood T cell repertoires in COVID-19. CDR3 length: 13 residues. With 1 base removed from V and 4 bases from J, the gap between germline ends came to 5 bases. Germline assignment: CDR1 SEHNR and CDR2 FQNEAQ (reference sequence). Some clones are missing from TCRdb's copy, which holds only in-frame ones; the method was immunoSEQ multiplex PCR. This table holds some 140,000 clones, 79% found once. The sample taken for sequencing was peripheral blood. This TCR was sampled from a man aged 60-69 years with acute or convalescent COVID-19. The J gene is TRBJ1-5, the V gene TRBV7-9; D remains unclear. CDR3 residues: CASSLDGNQPQHF. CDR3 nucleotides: TGTGCCAGCAGCTTAGACGGGAATCAGCCCCAGCATTTT.